The present entry profiles one T cell receptor (beta chain) with its context. No cognate antigen has been identified for it. Base qualities are not provided; no much larger clone lies one nucleotide away. This entry is derived from a study of T cells in Graves' hyperthyroidism and ophthalmopathy (dated by TCRdb to the late 2010s). Regarding the study in general: To identify TCR V-J signatures that set the groups apart, the researchers used a discovery cohort of about a hundred patients, made up of 40 to 45 with Graves' ophthalmopathy and around 58 with stable Graves' hyperthyroidism. An independent validation cohort of around 19 hyperthyroidism patients and roughly 16 patients who later progressed to ophthalmopathy tested prospective prediction of ophthalmopathy. For training and testing, the 110 or so patients in the discovery cohort were randomly divided in a 7:3 ratio. The study also compared thyroid tissue and blood T-cell repertoires from a handful of Graves' hyperthyroidism patients. Once sampling was done, hyperthyroidism patients were given methimazole at a starting dose of 30 mg daily, whereas ophthalmopathy patients were given high-dose intravenous methylprednisolone. The paper reports TCR Vbeta CDR3 sequencing of some 140 peripheral blood samples: around 41 ophthalmopathy, approximately 74 hyperthyroidism and around 17 progressor patients. Paper-wide results and their limitations: In validation, progression to ophthalmopathy was predicted by the model with nearly 71% sensitivity and 72.22% specificity, a median of around 5.9 months before onset. Blood samples also contained most of the expanded thyroid clonotypes (frequency above 0.001), which suggests that blood repertoires may reflect thyroid immune responses. Ophthalmopathy was separated from stable hyperthyroidism by a 13 V-J signature model, with approximately 85% sensitivity and roughly 81% specificity obtained in cross-validation and 80%/75% obtained in testing. Sample size was not statistically predetermined, and blinding of investigators to group allocation was not performed.

Amplification of TCR beta CDR3 regions was carried out from RNA transcripts. The first round of RT-PCR for the TCR CDR3 was performed with the HTBI primer set and the Qiagen OneStep RT-PCR kit. A second multiplex PCR round built the libraries, followed by size selection and purification. Paired-end sequencing of the libraries was performed with 100 bp reads on an Illumina HiSeq2000. In the authors' own workflow: SOAPnuke was used to process the raw data, with reads discarded if the reads contained adapters or uncalled bases, had a mean Phred below 15, or lacked an exact constant-primer or identifier match. COPE v1.2.5 was used to merge high-quality paired reads, and clonotypes were defined as unique nucleotide sequences. Clonotypes were aligned to IMGT TRBV, TRBD and TRBJ reference segments using MiTCR v1.1. The analysis was restricted to V-J combinations with a frequency above 0.0001, which together covered 99.2% of the repertoires. The TCS score was defined as the ratio of F50 (clonal expansion) to E x V (chaos), calculated using BLOSUM62-based TCRdist between CDR3 peptides within each V-J. Welch's t-statistics and random forest reduced 514 V-J features to about 12, which were used in a naive Bayes classifier (R e1071). The Morisita-Horn index was used to measure how similar the thyroid and blood repertoires were. TCRdb took the public reads, trimmed them with fastp at Q25, ran MiXCR for clone calling and kept in-frame beta chains. For every CDR3 protein sequence, its rows merge into one entry that carries the most common genes and DNA. These V and J calls rely on TCRdb rather than the paper's analysis. Here the sample has about 510,000 distinct CDR3 sequences; around 43% occur a single time. 44% of the sample is taken by the ten largest.

V lost 5 bases and J lost 2 bases, and the count of bases not matched to a germline gene is 11. The CDR3, cysteine through phenylalanine, is 16 amino acids long. Kept here is only the CDR3 DNA, which spans 48 bases and is read in frame from base 1. The germline V gene (reference sequence) gives CDR1 as SEHNR and CDR2 as FQNEAQ. The study excluded patients with uncontrolled infections, other autoimmune diseases, pregnancy or lactation. Diagnoses were based on clinical symptoms, serum thyroxine and TRAb, thyroid ultrasound and orbital computed tomography. Trizol reagent was used to extract total RNA, and RNA quality was then checked on an Agilent 2100 Bioanalyzer.

The V and J genes are TRBV7-9 and TRBJ2-5; 7 bases in between match TRBD1. The TCR comes from an adult woman with Graves' disease, either hyperthyroidism or ophthalmopathy (not recorded which). The specimen sequenced was peripheral blood or thyroid tissue (not recorded which). The bases are TGTGCCAGCAGCCGTCGCCAAGTGGGACAGCAAGAGACCCAGTACTTC. This translates into CASSRRQVGQQETQYF.